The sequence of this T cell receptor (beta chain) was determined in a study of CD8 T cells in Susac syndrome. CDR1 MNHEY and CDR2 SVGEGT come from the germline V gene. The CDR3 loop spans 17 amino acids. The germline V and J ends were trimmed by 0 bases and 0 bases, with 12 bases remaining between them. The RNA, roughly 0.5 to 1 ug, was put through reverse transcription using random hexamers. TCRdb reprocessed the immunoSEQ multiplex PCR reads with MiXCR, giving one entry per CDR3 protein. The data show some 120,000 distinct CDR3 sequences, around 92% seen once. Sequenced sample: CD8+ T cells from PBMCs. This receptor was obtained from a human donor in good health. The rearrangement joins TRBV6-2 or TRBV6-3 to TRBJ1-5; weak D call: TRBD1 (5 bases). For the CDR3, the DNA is TGTGCCAGCAGTTACTCGGCCAGGGACTATAGCAATCAGCCCCAGCATTTT. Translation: CASSYSARDYSNQPQHF.